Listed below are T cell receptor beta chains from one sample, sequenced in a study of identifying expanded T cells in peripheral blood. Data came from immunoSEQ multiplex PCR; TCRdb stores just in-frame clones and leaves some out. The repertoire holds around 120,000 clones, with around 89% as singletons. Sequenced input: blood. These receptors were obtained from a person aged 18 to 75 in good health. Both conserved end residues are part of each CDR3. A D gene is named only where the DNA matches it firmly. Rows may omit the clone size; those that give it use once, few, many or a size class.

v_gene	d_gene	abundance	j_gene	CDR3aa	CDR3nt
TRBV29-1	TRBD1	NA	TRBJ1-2	CSVDRGSDDWENYGYTF	TGCAGCGTTGACAGGGGGTCCGATGACTGGGAAAACTATGGCTACACCTTC
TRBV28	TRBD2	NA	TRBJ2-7	CASSAGGAGDEQYF	TGTGCCAGCTCGGCCGGGGGGGCAGGGGACGAGCAGTACTTC
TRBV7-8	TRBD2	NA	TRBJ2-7	CASSLESFLAGGPSEQYF	TGTGCCAGCAGCTTAGAGTCCTTTTTAGCGGGGGGCCCCAGCGAGCAGTACTTC
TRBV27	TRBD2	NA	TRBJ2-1	CASSWTSGGFYNEQFF	TGTGCCAGCAGTTGGACTAGCGGGGGGTTTTACAATGAGCAGTTCTTC
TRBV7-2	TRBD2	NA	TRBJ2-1	CASSLGGLGPEQFF	TGTGCCAGCAGCTTAGGGGGACTAGGACCTGAGCAGTTCTTC
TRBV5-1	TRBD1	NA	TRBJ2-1	CASSLAGQGAASEQFF	TGCGCCAGCAGCTTGGCTGGGCAGGGGGCGGCAAGTGAGCAGTTCTTC
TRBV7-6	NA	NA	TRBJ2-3	CASRRPPRTDTQYF	TGTGCCAGCAGACGTCCGCCCCGGACAGATACGCAGTATTTT
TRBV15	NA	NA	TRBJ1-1	CATSSILEGEAFF	TGTGCCACCAGCTCCATACTCGAGGGCGAAGCTTTCTTT
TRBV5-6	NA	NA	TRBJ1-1	CASSVGIGGPMNTEAFF	TGTGCCAGCAGCGTGGGGATAGGGGGACCGATGAACACTGAAGCTTTCTTT
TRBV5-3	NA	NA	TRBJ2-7	CARSLGQSSYEQYF	TGTGCCAGAAGCTTGGGGCAGAGCTCCTACGAGCAGTACTTC
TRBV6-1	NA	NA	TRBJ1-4	CASLRDSGEKLFF	TGTGCCAGCCTCAGGGATTCGGGAGAAAAACTGTTTTTT
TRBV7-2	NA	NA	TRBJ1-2	CASSPPGAIGGYGYTF	TGTGCCAGCAGCCCCCCGGGGGCGATAGGGGGATATGGCTACACCTTC
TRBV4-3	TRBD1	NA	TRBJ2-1	CASSRRAWGTGSYNEQFF	TGCGCCAGCAGTCGAAGGGCGTGGGGGACAGGGAGTTACAATGAGCAGTTCTTC
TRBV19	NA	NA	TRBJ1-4	CASSIADSATNEKLFF	TGTGCCAGTAGTATAGCCGACAGCGCAACTAATGAAAAACTGTTTTTT
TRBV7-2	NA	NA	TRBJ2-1	CASSQGGSSYNEQFF	TGTGCCAGCAGCCAAGGAGGGAGCTCCTACAATGAGCAGTTCTTC
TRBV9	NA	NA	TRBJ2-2	CASVESHTGELFF	TGTGCCAGCGTCGAAAGCCACACCGGGGAGCTGTTTTTT
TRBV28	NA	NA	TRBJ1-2	CASSSNGPFGYTF	TGTGCCAGCAGTAGTAACGGACCCTTCGGCTACACCTTC
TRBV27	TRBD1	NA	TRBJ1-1	CASSPATGGTEAFF	TGTGCCAGCAGTCCGGCGACAGGGGGGACTGAAGCTTTCTTT
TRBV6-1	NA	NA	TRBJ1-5	CASSEGNDRAGSQHF	TGTGCCAGCAGTGAAGGTAATGATCGGGCAGGGTCCCAGCATTTT
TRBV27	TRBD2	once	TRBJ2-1	CASRVGTTSYNEQFF	TGTGCCAGCAGGGTTGGGACTACCTCCTACAATGAGCAGTTCTTC
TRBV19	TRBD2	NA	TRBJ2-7	CAIPGLAGGEQYF	TGTGCCATACCGGGACTAGCGGGGGGCGAGCAGTACTTC
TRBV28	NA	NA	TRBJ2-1	CASSLLYNEQFF	TGTGCCAGCAGTCTACTGTACAATGAGCAGTTCTTC
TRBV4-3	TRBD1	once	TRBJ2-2	CASSQDRTGAPGELFF	TGCGCCAGCAGCCAAGATAGGACAGGGGCCCCCGGGGAGCTGTTTTTT
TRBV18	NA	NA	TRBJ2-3	CASSLLVLTDTQYF	TGTGCCAGCTCACTGCTGGTCCTCACAGATACGCAGTATTTT
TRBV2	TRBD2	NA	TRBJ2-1	CASKRLAGVADEQFF	TGTGCCAGCAAGAGACTAGCGGGGGTTGCGGATGAGCAGTTCTTC
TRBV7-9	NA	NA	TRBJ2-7	CASSPDTGSEQYF	TGTGCCAGCAGCCCAGACACAGGGAGCGAGCAGTACTTC
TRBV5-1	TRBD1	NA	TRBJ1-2	CASSSSGTGAPFDGYTF	TGCGCCAGCAGCTCATCCGGGACAGGGGCCCCTTTCGATGGCTACACCTTC
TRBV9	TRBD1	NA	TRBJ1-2	CASSPGQGYGYTF	TGTGCCAGCAGCCCCGGACAGGGGTATGGCTACACCTTC
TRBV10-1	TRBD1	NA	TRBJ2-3	CASSGQGADTQYF	TGCGCCAGCAGTGGACAGGGAGCAGATACGCAGTATTTT
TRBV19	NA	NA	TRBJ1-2	CASSLTRGMRHGYTF	TGTGCCAGTAGTCTCACCCGGGGAATGCGGCATGGCTACACCTTC
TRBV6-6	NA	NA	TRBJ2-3	CASRAGATLDTQYF	TGTGCCAGTCGAGCAGGGGCTACGCTGGATACGCAGTATTTT
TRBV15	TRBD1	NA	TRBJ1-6	CATSRDFTRGGLGNSPLHF	TGTGCCACCAGCAGAGACTTTACGAGAGGGGGCCTAGGTAATTCACCCCTCCACTTT
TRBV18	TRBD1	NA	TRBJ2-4	CASSPLGVTGKIQYF	TGTGCCAGCTCACCCCTGGGAGTGACAGGGAAGATTCAGTACTTC
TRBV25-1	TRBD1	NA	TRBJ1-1	CASSERQGAGTEAFF	TGTGCCAGCAGTGAAAGACAGGGGGCGGGAACTGAAGCTTTCTTT
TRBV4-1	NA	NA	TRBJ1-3	CASSHPYTDRGNTIYF	TGCGCCAGCAGCCACCCTTACACCGACAGGGGAAACACCATATATTTT
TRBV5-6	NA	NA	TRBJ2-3	CASSLGTVNTQYF	TGTGCCAGCAGCTTGGGGACAGTCAATACGCAGTATTTT
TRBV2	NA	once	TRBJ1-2	CASSERSYGYTF	TGTGCCAGCAGTGAACGGAGCTATGGCTACACCTTC
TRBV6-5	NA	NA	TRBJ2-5	CASSYGGPQETQYF	TGTGCCAGCAGTTACGGGGGCCCCCAAGAGACCCAGTACTTC
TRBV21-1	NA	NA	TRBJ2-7	CASGEGSSYEQYF	TGTGCCAGCGGCGAGGGCAGCTCCTACGAGCAGTACTTC
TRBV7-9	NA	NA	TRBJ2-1	CASSPGGGNEQFF	TGTGCCAGCAGCCCGGGGGGCGGAAATGAGCAGTTCTTC
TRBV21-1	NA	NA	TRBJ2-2	CASSKGGGQANTGELFF	TGTGCCAGCAGCAAAGGGGGCGGACAGGCGAACACCGGGGAGCTGTTTTTT
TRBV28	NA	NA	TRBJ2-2	CATPGYTGELFF	TGTGCCACCCCCGGGTACACCGGGGAGCTGTTTTTT
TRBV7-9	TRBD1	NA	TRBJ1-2	CASSPRAGGYGYTF	TGTGCCAGCAGCCCCCGGGCAGGGGGGTATGGCTACACCTTC
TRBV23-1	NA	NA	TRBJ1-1	CASSQSESSEAFF	TGCGCCAGCAGTCAATCAGAGTCTTCAGAAGCTTTCTTT
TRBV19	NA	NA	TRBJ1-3	CATEDGNTIYF	TGTGCCACCGAAGACGGAAACACCATATATTTT
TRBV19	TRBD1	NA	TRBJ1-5	CASGGQATWPQHF	TGTGCCAGTGGGGGACAGGCTACCTGGCCCCAGCATTTT
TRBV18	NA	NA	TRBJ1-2	CASSPPITGNYGYTF	TGTGCCAGCTCACCACCCATAACGGGTAACTATGGCTACACCTTC